Presented here are 22 T cell receptor beta chains from one specimen sequenced in a study of identifying expanded T cells in peripheral blood (dated by TCRdb to about 2019). The library was obtained by the immunoSEQ multiplex PCR assay. TCRdb carries this immuneACCESS record with in-frame sequences only. Its versions omit some clonotypes, under half of them owing to an unresolved V gene in the studies checked, with the rest unexplained. The sample records about 130,000 clones, 86% of which are singletons. Around 8.4% of the sample lies in the top ten. Sequenced input: blood. The receptors shown here come from a person aged 18 to 70 in good health.

This sequence joins TRBV25-1 and TRBJ1-1; TRBD1 is a possible D gene (5 bases). CDR1 and CDR2 from the germline V gene are MGHDK and SYGVNS. The V end lost 2 bases, the J end lost 4 bases, and 14 bases lay between the germline ends. The CDR3 spans 15 residues. CDR3 DNA: TGTGCCAGCAGTGAAAGCGGGGGTTTCATCACTGAAGCTTTCTTT. Translated: CASSESGGFITEAFF.

The chain recombines TRBV7-6 with TRBJ1-5, with TRBD1 as a possible D gene (6 bases). The V end was cut by 5 bases, the J end by 4 bases, with 18 bases between. The CDR3 loop spans 16 amino acids. The germline gives CDR1 SGHVS, CDR2 FNYEAQ. DNA of the CDR3: TGTGCCAGCAGCCCATTAACAGGGTACGGGAATCAGCCCCAGCATTTT. Residues: CASSPLTGYGNQPQHF.

This chain uses TRBV5-1 with TRBJ2-5; D uncertain. Germline values: CDR1 SGHRS, CDR2 YFSETQ. The CDR3 is 13 residues long. The V end was cut by 7 bases, the J end by 5 bases, with 15 bases between. The CDR3 loop reads CASGVLIGETQYF. The DNA for the CDR3 is TGCGCCAGCGGGGTCCTCATCGGGGAGACCCAGTACTTC.

The chain links TRBV19 to TRBJ2-6, with D unclear. The germline V and J ends were trimmed by 3 bases and 2 bases, with 5 bases remaining between them. Germline CDR1 and CDR2: LNHDA and SQIVND (reference sequence). The CDR3 runs to 14 residues. The CDR3 coding sequence is TGTGCCAGTAGTATGATGGCTGGGGCCAACGTCCTGACTTTC. Its translation is CASSMMAGANVLTF.

This rearrangement joins TRBV27 to TRBJ2-3; D ambiguous. The CDR3 runs 12 residues. Germline CDR1 reads MNHEY; CDR2 reads SMNVEV (reference sequence). Deletions cut 2 bases from V and 4 bases from J, with 4 bases between. The CDR3 here is CASSLGPDTQYF. The CDR3 DNA follows: TGTGCCAGCAGTTTAGGGCCAGATACGCAGTATTTT.

The V gene is TRBV10-3, the J gene TRBJ2-1; no firm D call. The CDR3 totals 14 residues. Trimming pared 0 bases from V and 5 bases from J, leaving 8 bases between. CDR1 ENHRY and CDR2 SYGVKD come from the germline V gene. This chain's CDR3 is CAISESSLHNEQFF. The CDR3 nucleotides are TGTGCCATCAGTGAGTCATCCTTGCACAATGAGCAGTTCTTC.

This clone appeared a few times. This sequence joins TRBV10-3 and TRBJ1-5; D remains unclear. Germline CDR1 ENHRY, CDR2 SYGVKD. V lost 4 bases and J 5 bases, leaving 9 bases between the germline ends. The CDR3 loop spans 13 amino acids. The CDR3, as DNA: TGTGCCATCAGTGGACGCGGAGATCAGCCCCAGCATTTT. Residues: CAISGRGDQPQHF.

The genes are TRBV5-1 and TRBJ2-1, with TRBD2 matching over 7 bases. The CDR3 consists of 17 residues. V gave up 1 base and J gave up 0 bases; unmatched junction bases: 7. The germline V gene encodes CDR1 SGHRS and CDR2 YFSETQ. The CDR3 nucleotides read TGCGCCAGCAGCTTGAGCGGGAAGGCCAGCTCCTACAATGAGCAGTTCTTC. Residues: CASSLSGKASSYNEQFF.

This clone has a handful of counts. The chain couples TRBV10-3 to TRBJ2-7; no clear D gene. Germline V gene data show CDR1 as ENHRY and CDR2 as SYGVKD. The CDR3 consists of 13 residues. The V end was cut by 4 bases, the J end by 0 bases, with 7 bases between. CDR3 nucleotide sequence: TGTGCCATCAGTGCCCCAGACTCCTACGAGCAGTACTTC. Protein product: CAISAPDSYEQYF.

The gene calls are TRBV28 and TRBJ2-7; D not certain. V dropped 9 bases and J dropped 2 bases, with 11 bases sitting between them. The CDR3 has 12 amino acids. Per the germline V gene, CDR1 is MDHEN and CDR2 is SYDVKM. The CDR3 reads CASQAVTYEQYF. In DNA, the CDR3 is TGTGCCAGTCAGGCCGTAACCTACGAGCAGTACTTC. The complete variable domain, with remaining parts taken from reference TRBV28 and TRBJ2-7, reads DVKVTQSSRYLVKRTGEKVFLECVQDMDHENMFWYRQDPGLGLRLIYFSYDVKMKEKGDIPEGYSVSREKKERFSLILESASTNQTSMYLCASQAVTYEQYFGPGTRLTVT.

The rearrangement joins TRBV7-2 to TRBJ1-4; tentative D call: TRBD1 (6 bases). This CDR3 comprises 15 residues. V shed 1 base and J shed 8 bases, with 14 bases lying between them. Germline lookup yields CDR1 SGHTA and CDR2 FQGNSA. CDR3 amino acids: CASSLVAQGGEKLFF. The CDR3, as DNA: TGTGCCAGCAGCTTAGTGGCACAGGGCGGGGAAAAACTGTTTTTT. Full variable domain (rest looked up from reference TRBV7-2 and TRBJ1-4): GAGVSQSPSNKVTEKGKDVELRCDPISGHTALYWYRQSLGQGLEFLIYFQGNSAPDKSGLPSDRFSAERTGGSVSTLTIQRTQQEDSAVYLCASSLVAQGGEKLFFGSGTQLSVL.

V and J are TRBV28 and TRBJ1-2; 7 bases align to TRBD1. Germline V lookup: CDR1 MDHEN, CDR2 SYDVKM. The CDR3 is 14 residues long. With V trimmed by 2 bases and J by 8 bases, 8 bases remained unmatched. CDR3 DNA sequence: TGTGCCAGCAGTTTACTCGATGACAGGGAAGGCTACACCTTC. This gives the protein CASSLLDDREGYTF.

The chain is built from TRBV6-1 and TRBJ2-5, with D perhaps matching TRBD1 (6 bases). Between the trimmed V and J ends, which lost 4 bases and 5 bases, there was a span of 17 bases. Germline-derived CDR1 and CDR2 are MNHNS and SASEGT. This CDR3 is built from 15 residues. The CDR3 bases are TGTGCCAGCAGTGTCACAGGGATGTGGGAGGAGACCCAGTACTTC. This sequence encodes CASSVTGMWEETQYF.

The chain has TRBV5-1 and TRBJ1-1; D uncertain. The CDR3 has 14 residues. CDR1 and CDR2 from the germline V gene are SGHRS and YFSETQ. Trimming left V 2 bases short and J 1 base short, with 9 bases between. The CDR3 loop reads CASSFGVGNTEAFF. The CDR3 DNA reads TGCGCCAGCAGCTTCGGCGTGGGGAACACTGAAGCTTTCTTT. Full variable domain (rest looked up from reference TRBV5-1 and TRBJ1-1): KAGVTQTPRYLIKTRGQQVTLSCSPISGHRSVSWYQQTPGQGLQFLFEYFSETQRNKGNFPGRFSGRQFSNSRSEMNVSTLELGDSALYLCASSFGVGNTEAFFGQGTRLTVV.

V and J are TRBV7-3 and TRBJ2-2; perhaps TRBD2 as D (6 bases). Germline V gene sequence: CDR1 SGHTA, CDR2 FQGTGA. This CDR3 spans 19 amino acids. V gave up 5 bases and J gave up 1 base, with 23 bases separating them. CDR3 DNA: TGTGCCAGCAGCCCGGACAACTCGGGACTTATACGGAACACCGGGGAGCTGTTTTTT. Translation: CASSPDNSGLIRNTGELFF.

This clone was recorded once. V usage is TRBV6-1 and J usage is TRBJ2-7; the D is unclear. The V and J ends lost 5 bases and 4 bases respectively, with 9 bases between them. CDR3 size: 12 residues. Germline V gene sequence: CDR1 MNHNS, CDR2 SASEGT. CDR3 DNA: TGTGCCAGCAGTTTACAGTGGTACGAGCAGTACTTC. It encodes CASSLQWYEQYF.

The chain is built from TRBV5-1 and TRBJ1-2; D unresolved. V was cut by 0 bases and J by 6 bases, with 9 bases left in between. This CDR3 contains 13 residues. The germline gives CDR1 SGHRS, CDR2 YFSETQ. CDR3 sequence reads: CASSLGGLDGYTF. CDR3 bases: TGCGCCAGCAGCTTGGGAGGGCTGGATGGCTACACCTTC.

The V gene is TRBV7-9, the J gene TRBJ2-7, with 8 bases that match TRBD2. Per the germline V gene, CDR1 is SEHNR and CDR2 is FQNEAQ (reference sequence). CDR3 length: 17 amino acids. The J segment lost 4 bases and the V segment lost 8 bases, leaving 19 bases of the junction unmatched. The CDR3 reads CASENWGGGGRIYEQYF. The DNA for the CDR3 is TGTGCCAGCGAGAATTGGGGTGGCGGGGGGCGGATTTACGAGCAGTACTTC. The full variable domain, in which reference TRBV7-9 and TRBJ2-7 provide the parts outside the CDR3, is DTGVSQNPRHKITKRGQNVTFRCDPISEHNRLYWYRQTLGQGPEFLTYFQNEAQLEKSRLLSDRFSAERPKGSFSTLEIQRTEQGDSAMYLCASENWGGGGRIYEQYFGPGTRLTVT.

This rearrangement joins TRBV7-9 to TRBJ1-1, with D unresolved. Trimming cost V 1 base and J 8 bases, with 11 bases left between them. CDR3 length: 13 amino acids. Looked up from germline, CDR1 is SEHNR and CDR2 is FQNEAQ (reference sequence). The CDR3, as DNA: TGTGCCAGCAGCTTAGAGGTCTCTAGAGAAGCTTTCTTT. Protein: CASSLEVSREAFF.

As for this clone: Other DNA sequences within the sample encode an identical CDR3. J is TRBJ2-6 and V is TRBV9, with 7 bases fitting TRBD2. CDR1 and CDR2 (germline): SGDLS, YYNGEE. Unmatched junction bases numbered 14, after V lost 8 bases and J lost 0 bases. This CDR3 is 18 amino acids long. CDR3 sequence reads: CASSLTGLPGSGANVLTF. CDR3 DNA: TGTGCCAGTAGCTTAACGGGACTACCGGGCTCTGGGGCCAACGTCCTGACTTTC.

The CDR3 nucleotides are TGTGCCAGCAGTTTGGGACAGGGAAGCAATCAGCCCCAGCATTTT. This codes for CASSLGQGSNQPQHF. J is TRBJ1-5 and V is TRBV11-1, with TRBD1 matching 9 bases. Germline V gives CDR1 SGHAT, CDR2 FQDESV (reference sequence). The length of the CDR3 is 15 residues. J gave up 1 base and V 6 bases, and 4 bases lay outside the gene matches.

The chain is built from TRBV27 and TRBJ2-2, with 7 bases fitting TRBD1. The junction had 8 bases not matched to a gene; V was cut back by 4 bases and J by 6 bases. Germline CDR1 MNHEY, CDR2 SMNVEV (reference sequence). The CDR3 has 15 residues. CDR3 DNA: TGTGCCAGCAGTTCTGACAGGGTTGCTGCCGGGGAGCTGTTTTTT. Its protein product is CASSSDRVAAGELFF.